This TCR beta chain comes out of a study of blood T cell repertoires in COVID-19. Background on the study: Samples came from the United States, Italy and Spain, spanning acute and convalescent COVID-19. T cells, B-cell-depleted T cells, or PBMCs supplied cDNA or gDNA.

Clones were sequenced by immunoSEQ multiplex PCR, and TCRdb holds only the in-frame ones, with some missing. The sample has approximately 170,000 clones, around 81% seen once. Study members were between roughly 18 and 90 years old and lived in 20 to 25 US regions. Recovered status applied to Cohort 3 donors who had two consecutive negative PCRs. It also applied to those with clearance or with symptom resolution. The germline V gene encodes CDR1 SEHNR and CDR2 FQNEAQ (reference sequence). Trimming removed 0 bases from V and 3 bases from J, with 6 bases in between. The CDR3 has 13 residues. The chain combines TRBV7-9 with TRBJ2-7; D not certain. The source of this sequence is a man in his forties who had recovered from COVID-19. Material: PBMCs or T cells enriched from blood (not recorded which). The CDR3 coding sequence is TGTGCCAGCAGCTTAGCGCCAGACTACGAGCAGTACTTC. This encodes CASSLAPDYEQYF. The variable domain in full, completed from reference TRBV7-9 and TRBJ2-7, reads DTGVSQNPRHKITKRGQNVTFRCDPISEHNRLYWYRQTLGQGPEFLTYFQNEAQLEKSRLLSDRFSAERPKGSFSTLEIQRTEQGDSAMYLCASSLAPDYEQYFGPGTRLTVT.